This T cell receptor (beta chain) derives from a study of CD8 T cells in Susac syndrome. With random hexamers, roughly 0.45 to 1 ug RNA was reverse transcribed. MiXCR, run by TCRdb on the immunoSEQ multiplex PCR reads, gives a single entry per CDR3 protein. The sample records about 110,000 distinct CDR3 sequences, roughly 94% being singletons. The CDR3 is 14 amino acids. Germline V lookup: CDR1 SGHAT, CDR2 FQNNGV. V was trimmed by 0 bases and J by 9 bases, leaving 12 bases between them. This rearrangement joins TRBV11-2 to TRBJ2-1; D is possibly TRBD1 (6 bases). This TCR was sampled from a human donor with Susac syndrome. Sample: CD8+ T cells from PBMCs. CDR3 protein: CASSLDPGTSEQFF. For the CDR3, the DNA is TGTGCCAGCAGCTTAGATCCGGGGACAAGTGAGCAGTTCTTC. Combining the CDR3 with reference TRBV11-2 and TRBJ2-1 gives the whole variable domain EAGVAQSPRYKIIEKRQSVAFWCNPISGHATLYWYQQILGQGPKLLIQFQNNGVVDDSQLPKDRFSAERLKGVDSTLKIQPAKLEDSAVYLCASSLDPGTSEQFFGPGTRLTVL.